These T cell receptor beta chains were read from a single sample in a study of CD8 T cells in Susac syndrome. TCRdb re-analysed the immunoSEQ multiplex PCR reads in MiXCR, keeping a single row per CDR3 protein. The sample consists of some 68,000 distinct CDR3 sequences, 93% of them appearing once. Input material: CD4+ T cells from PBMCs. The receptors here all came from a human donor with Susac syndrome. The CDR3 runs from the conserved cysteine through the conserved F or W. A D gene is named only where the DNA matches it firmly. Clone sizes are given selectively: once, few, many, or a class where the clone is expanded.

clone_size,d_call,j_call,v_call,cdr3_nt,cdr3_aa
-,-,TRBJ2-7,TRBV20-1,TGCAGTGCTAGAGACAACAGATCGCCACCGTACTTC,CSARDNRSPPYF
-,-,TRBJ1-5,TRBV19,TGTGCCAGTAGACTGGGCGGCTACAATCAGCCCCAGCATTTT,CASRLGGYNQPQHF
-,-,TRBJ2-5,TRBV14,TGTGCCAGCAGCCAACAGACTAATCGGGCAGAGACCCAGTACTTC,CASSQQTNRAETQYF
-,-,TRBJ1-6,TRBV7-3,TGTGCCAGCAGCAAACAGGCCGTCCCTAATTCACCCCTCCACTTT,CASSKQAVPNSPLHF
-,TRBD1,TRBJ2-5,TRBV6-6,TGTGCCAGCAGTTCGTGGACAGGCCGGGAGACCCAGTACTTC,CASSSWTGRETQYF
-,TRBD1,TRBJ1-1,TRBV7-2,TGTGCCAGCAACCAAAGACAGGGAGGTCTAGCTTTCTTT,CASNQRQGGLAFF
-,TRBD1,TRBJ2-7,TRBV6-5,TGTGCCAGCAGTCGACAGGGTCCATCCTACGAGCAGTACTTC,CASSRQGPSYEQYF
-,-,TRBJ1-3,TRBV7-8,TGTGCCAGCAGCTTACAGGGAGCTGGAAACACCATATATTTT,CASSLQGAGNTIYF
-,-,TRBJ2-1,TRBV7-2,TGTGCCAGCAGCTTATCTTATGAGCAGTTCTTC,CASSLSYEQFF
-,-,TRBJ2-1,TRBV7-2,TGTGCCAGCAGCCCTTGGGTCGGCGGTGACAATGAGCAGTTCTTC,CASSPWVGGDNEQFF
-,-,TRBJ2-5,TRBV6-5,TGTGCCAGCAGTCGAATTAGCATTCAGGAGACCCAGTACTTC,CASSRISIQETQYF
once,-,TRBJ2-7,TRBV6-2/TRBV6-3,TGTGCCAGCAGTTTCTATGGGGCCTCCTACGAGCAGTACTTC,CASSFYGASYEQYF
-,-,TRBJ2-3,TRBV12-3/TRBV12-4,TGTGCCAGCAGCTCCTTAGGGGGGGCGCGCACAGATACGCAGTATTTT,CASSSLGGARTDTQYF
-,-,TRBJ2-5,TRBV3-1,TGTGCCAGCAGCCTTCAAGGGGGTCAAGAGACCCAGTACTTC,CASSLQGGQETQYF
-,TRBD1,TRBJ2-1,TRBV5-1,TGCGCCAGCAGCTTGGGATGGGGGACAGACAATGAGCAGTTCTTC,CASSLGWGTDNEQFF
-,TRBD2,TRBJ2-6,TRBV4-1,TGCGCCAGCAGCCTGGCGGGGGGCGCAACATCTGGGGCCAACGTCCTGACTTTC,CASSLAGGATSGANVLTF
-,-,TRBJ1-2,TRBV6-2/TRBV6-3,TGTGCCAGCAGTTATCCTAACTATGGCTACACCTTC,CASSYPNYGYTF
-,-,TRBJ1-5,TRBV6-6,TGTGCCAGCAGTTACGGGGGAGATAATCAGCCCCAGCATTTT,CASSYGGDNQPQHF
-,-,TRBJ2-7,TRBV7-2,TGTGCCAGCAGCTTAGGGGCAGGGGTGAGCTCCTACGAGCAGTACTTC,CASSLGAGVSSYEQYF
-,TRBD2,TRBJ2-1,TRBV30,TGTGCCTGGGATCCCGGGAGGAGCTCCTACAATGAGCAGTTCTTC,CAWDPGRSSYNEQFF
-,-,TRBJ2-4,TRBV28,TGTGCCAGCGGCCCCCGACAGGCAACTCAGTACTTC,CASGPRQATQYF
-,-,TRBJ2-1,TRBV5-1,TGCGCCAGCAGCTTACGGAATGAGCAGTTCTTC,CASSLRNEQFF
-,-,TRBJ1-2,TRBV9,TGTGCCAGCAGCGGCGCCAGGGAAACCCGACTCTATGGCTACACCTTC,CASSGARETRLYGYTF
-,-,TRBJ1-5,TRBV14,TGTGCCAGCAGCCAAGAGACCAATCAGCCCCAGCATTTT,CASSQETNQPQHF
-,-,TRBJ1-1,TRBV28,TGTGCCAGCAGTTCCCCGGGTATGGAGGACACTGAAGCTTTCTTT,CASSSPGMEDTEAFF
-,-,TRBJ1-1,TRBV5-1,TGCGCCAGCAGCTTGGAGAGTACAGGGAGTACTGAAGCTTTCTTT,CASSLESTGSTEAFF
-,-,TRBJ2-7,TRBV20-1,TGCAGTGCTAGAGTTACTGGACGGTCTCCTTACGAGCAGTACTTC,CSARVTGRSPYEQYF
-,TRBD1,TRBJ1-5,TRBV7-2,TGTGCCAGCAGCTTAAGGGACAGGGGAGAGCCCCAGCATTTT,CASSLRDRGEPQHF
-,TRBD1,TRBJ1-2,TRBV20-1,TGCAGTGCTAGGGGTACAGGGGCCGGATCTAACTATGGCTACACCTTC,CSARGTGAGSNYGYTF
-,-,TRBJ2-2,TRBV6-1,TGTGCCAGCAGTCATACCAAAGGGTTAACGAACACCGGGGAGCTGTTTTTT,CASSHTKGLTNTGELFF
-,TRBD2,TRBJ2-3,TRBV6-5,TGTGCCAGCAGTTACCAGAGCGGGGGGGCCGTAGATACGCAGTATTTT,CASSYQSGGAVDTQYF
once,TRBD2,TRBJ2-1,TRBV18,TGTGCCAGCTCACCTCTTATAGCGGGGTCTGTGGTGGATGAGCAGTTCTTC,CASSPLIAGSVVDEQFF
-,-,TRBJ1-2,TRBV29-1,TGCATCATACTCCAGGGTAACTATGGCTACACCTTC,CIILQGNYGYTF
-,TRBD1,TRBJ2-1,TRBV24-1,TGTGCCACCAGAGGGGACAGGGGATGGAATGAGCAGTTCTTC,CATRGDRGWNEQFF
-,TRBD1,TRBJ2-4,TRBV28,TGTGCCAGCAGTTTGGACAGGGCCCTCAAAAACATTCAGTACTTC,CASSLDRALKNIQYF
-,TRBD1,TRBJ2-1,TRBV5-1,TGCGCCAGCAGCCCGACAGGGCCCCAGTACAATGAGCAGTTCTTC,CASSPTGPQYNEQFF
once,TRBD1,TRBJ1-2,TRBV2,TGTGCCAGCAGTGTAGGGACAGGGTATGGCTACACCTTC,CASSVGTGYGYTF
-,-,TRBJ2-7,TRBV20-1,TGCAGTGCTAGAGTTCGGACATCGACCTACGAGCAGTACTTC,CSARVRTSTYEQYF
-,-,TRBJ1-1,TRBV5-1,TGCGCCAGCAGCGTGGACAGATCGAACACTGAAGCTTTCTTT,CASSVDRSNTEAFF
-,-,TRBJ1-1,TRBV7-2,TGTGCCAGCAGCTTAATATCGGGTACGAACACTGAAGCTTTCTTT,CASSLISGTNTEAFF
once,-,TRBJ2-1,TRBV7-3,TGTGCCAGCAGCTTAAGAGGGGGGGATGAGCAGTTCTTC,CASSLRGGDEQFF